This T cell receptor beta chain was found in a study of cytomegalovirus exposure and HLA in healthy donors. The PCR was carried out with 60 Vbeta primers and 13 Jbeta primers. TCRdb keeps only in-frame clones here, not all; method: immunoSEQ multiplex PCR. This sample's clone table lists 30,000 to 45,000 clones. Study results and limitations: A few V segments could not be told apart, such as TRBV6-2 and TRBV6-3, and were left out. It emerged from a later analysis that several of the most significant clusters appeared to be linked to common viral pathogens. A few of the chains that were CMV-associated were confirmed in vitro to be specific for CMV antigens. Reported performance of the classifier showed diagnosis of cytomegalovirus status with high specificity and sensitivity.

For this clone: Antigen specificity is unknown.

The CDR3 totals 13 residues. From germline, CDR1 is LNHDA and CDR2 SQIVND (reference sequence). Trimming shortened V by 2 bases and J by 8 bases, and 9 bases separated the two germline ends. The TCR comes from a man aged 40-50 years in good health and CMV-seropositive. V usage is TRBV19 and J usage is TRBJ2-2; D gene unclear. The sequenced material came from PBMCs. CDR3 protein: CASSIYGRGELFF. Here the CDR3 DNA reads TGTGCCAGTAGTATATATGGTAGAGGGGAGCTGTTTTTT.